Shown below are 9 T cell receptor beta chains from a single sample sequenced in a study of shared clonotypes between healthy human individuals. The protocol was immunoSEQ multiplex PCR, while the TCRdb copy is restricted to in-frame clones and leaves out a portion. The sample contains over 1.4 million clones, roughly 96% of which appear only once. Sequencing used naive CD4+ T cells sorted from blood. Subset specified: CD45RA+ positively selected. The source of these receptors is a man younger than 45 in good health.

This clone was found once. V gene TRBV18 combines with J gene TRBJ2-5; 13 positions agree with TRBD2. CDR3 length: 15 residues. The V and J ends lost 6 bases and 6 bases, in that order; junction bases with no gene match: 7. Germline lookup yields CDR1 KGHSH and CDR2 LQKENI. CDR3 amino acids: CASSPRTSGSKTQYF. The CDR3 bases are TGTGCCAGCTCCCCCAGGACTAGCGGGAGTAAGACCCAGTACTTC.

The CDR3 here is CASSLVPSTAYEQYF. DNA of the CDR3: TGTGCCAGCAGCTTAGTGCCCTCGACCGCCTACGAGCAGTACTTC. V and J are TRBV7-2 and TRBJ2-7, with D unclear. This CDR3 spans 15 amino acids. CDR1 is SGHTA, CDR2 FQGNSA, per germline. V shed 1 base and J shed 2 bases, with 12 bases lying between them.

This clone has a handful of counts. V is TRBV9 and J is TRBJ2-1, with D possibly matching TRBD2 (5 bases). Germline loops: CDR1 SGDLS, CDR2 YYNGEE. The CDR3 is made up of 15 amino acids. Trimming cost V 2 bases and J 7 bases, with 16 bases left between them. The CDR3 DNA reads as TGTGCCAGCAGCGTCGTGGGAGAGGAGTTAAATGAGCAGTTCTTC. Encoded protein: CASSVVGEELNEQFF.

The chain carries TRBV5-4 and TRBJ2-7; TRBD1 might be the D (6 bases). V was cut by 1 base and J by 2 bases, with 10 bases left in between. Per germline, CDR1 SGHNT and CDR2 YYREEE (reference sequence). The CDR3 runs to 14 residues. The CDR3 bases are TGTGCCAGCAGCTTGTGGGACAATACCTACGAGCAGTACTTC. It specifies CASSLWDNTYEQYF.

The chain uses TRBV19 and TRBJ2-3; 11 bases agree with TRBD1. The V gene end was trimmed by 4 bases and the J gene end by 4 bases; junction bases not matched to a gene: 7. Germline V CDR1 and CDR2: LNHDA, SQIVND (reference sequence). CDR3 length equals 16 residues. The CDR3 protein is CASSTSMGQGADTQYF. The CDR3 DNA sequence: TGTGCCAGTAGTACCTCAATGGGACAGGGGGCAGATACGCAGTATTTT.

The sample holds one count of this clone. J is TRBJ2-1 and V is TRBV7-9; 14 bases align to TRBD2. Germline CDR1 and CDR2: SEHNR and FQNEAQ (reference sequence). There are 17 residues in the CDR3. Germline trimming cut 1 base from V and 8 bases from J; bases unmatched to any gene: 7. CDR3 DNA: TGTGCCAGCAGCTTAGGGGGACTAGCGGGAGATGACTATGAGCAGTTCTTC. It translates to CASSLGGLAGDDYEQFF.

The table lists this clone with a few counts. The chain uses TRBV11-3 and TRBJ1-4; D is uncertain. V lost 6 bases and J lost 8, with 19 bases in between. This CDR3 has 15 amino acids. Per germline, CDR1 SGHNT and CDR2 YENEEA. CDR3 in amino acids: CASSPGQLEIEKLFF. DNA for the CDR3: TGTGCCAGCAGTCCGGGCCAACTCGAGATCGAAAAACTGTTTTTT.

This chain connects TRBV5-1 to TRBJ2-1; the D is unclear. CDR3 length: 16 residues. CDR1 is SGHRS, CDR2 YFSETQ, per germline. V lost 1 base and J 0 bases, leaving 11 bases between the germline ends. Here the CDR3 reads CASSLYGPPSYNEQFF. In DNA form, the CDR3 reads TGCGCCAGCAGCTTGTACGGACCGCCCTCCTACAATGAGCAGTTCTTC.

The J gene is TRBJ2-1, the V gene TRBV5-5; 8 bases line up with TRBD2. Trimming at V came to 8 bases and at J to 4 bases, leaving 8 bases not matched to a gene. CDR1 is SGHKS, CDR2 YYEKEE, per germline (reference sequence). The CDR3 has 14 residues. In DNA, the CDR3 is TGTGCCAGTTCCACTAGCGGCTATTACAATGAGCAGTTCTTC. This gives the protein CASSTSGYYNEQFF. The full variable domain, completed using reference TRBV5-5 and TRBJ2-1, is DAGVTQSPTHLIKTRGQQVTLRCSPISGHKSVSWYQQVLGQGPQFIFQYYEKEERGRGNFPDRFSARQFPNYSSELNVNALLLGDSALYLCASSTSGYYNEQFFGPGTRLTVL.